This T cell receptor beta chain was recovered during a study of cytomegalovirus exposure and HLA in healthy donors. Study-level points and caveats: Cytomegalovirus-associated TCR beta chains were listed, numbering some 180.

Comment on this clone: Its antigen is not identified.

The CDR3 is 16 amino acids. The study ran its PCR with 60 Vbeta and 13 Jbeta primers. Sequencing used immunoSEQ multiplex PCR; TCRdb keeps in-frame clones, though not all of them. There are about 130,000 clones in the sample; around 77% occur only once, and less than 6.5% lies in the top ten. The sample comprised PBMCs. The receptor's source is a man in his thirties or forties in good health and CMV-seronegative. The rearrangement links TRBV1 to TRBJ2-3; TRBD2 is the table's D call and was not checked against the DNA. TRBV1 is a recognized pseudogene. DNA of the CDR3: TGCACCAGCAGCCAAGCTCCGCGGCTCATGACAGATACGCAGTATTTT. Amino acids: CTSSQAPRLMTDTQYF.